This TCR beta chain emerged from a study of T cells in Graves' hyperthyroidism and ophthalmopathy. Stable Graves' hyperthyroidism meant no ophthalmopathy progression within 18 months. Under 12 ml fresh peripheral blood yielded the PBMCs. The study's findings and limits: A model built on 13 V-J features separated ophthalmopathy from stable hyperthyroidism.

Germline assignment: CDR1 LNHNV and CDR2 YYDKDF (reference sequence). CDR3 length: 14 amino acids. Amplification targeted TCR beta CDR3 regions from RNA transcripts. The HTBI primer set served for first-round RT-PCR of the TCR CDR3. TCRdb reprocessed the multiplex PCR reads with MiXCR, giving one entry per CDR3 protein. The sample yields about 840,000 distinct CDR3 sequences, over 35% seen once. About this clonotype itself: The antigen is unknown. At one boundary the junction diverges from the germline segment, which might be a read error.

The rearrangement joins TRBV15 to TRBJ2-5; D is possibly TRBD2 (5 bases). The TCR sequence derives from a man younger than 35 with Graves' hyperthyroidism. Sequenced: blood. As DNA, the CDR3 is TGTGCCGCCAGCAGAGATTCCGGGGTAGAGACCCAGTACTTC. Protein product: CAASRDSGVETQYF.